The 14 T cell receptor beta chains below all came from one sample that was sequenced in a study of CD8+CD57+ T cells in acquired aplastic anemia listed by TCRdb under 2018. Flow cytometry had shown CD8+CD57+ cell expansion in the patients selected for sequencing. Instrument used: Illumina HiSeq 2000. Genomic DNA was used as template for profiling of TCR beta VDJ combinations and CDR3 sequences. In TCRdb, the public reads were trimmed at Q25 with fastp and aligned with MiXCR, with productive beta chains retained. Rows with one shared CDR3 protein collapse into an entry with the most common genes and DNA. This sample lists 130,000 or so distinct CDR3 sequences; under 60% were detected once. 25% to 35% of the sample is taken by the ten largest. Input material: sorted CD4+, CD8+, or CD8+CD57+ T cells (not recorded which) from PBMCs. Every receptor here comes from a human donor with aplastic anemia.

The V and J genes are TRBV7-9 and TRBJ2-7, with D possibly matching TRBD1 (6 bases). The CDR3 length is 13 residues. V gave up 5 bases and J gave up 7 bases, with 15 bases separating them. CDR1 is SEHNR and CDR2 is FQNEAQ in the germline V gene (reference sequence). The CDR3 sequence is CASSGPGVGEQYF. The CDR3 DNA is TGTGCCAGCAGCGGACCAGGGGTGGGAGAGCAGTACTTC. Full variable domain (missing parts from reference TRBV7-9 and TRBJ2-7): DTGVSQNPRHKITKRGQNVTFRCDPISEHNRLYWYRQTLGQGPEFLTYFQNEAQLEKSRLLSDRFSAERPKGSFSTLEIQRTEQGDSAMYLCASSGPGVGEQYFGPGTRLTVT.

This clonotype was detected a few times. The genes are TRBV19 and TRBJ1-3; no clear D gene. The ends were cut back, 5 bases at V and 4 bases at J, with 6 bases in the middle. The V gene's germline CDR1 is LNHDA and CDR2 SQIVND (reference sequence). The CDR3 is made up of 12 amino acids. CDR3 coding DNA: TGTGCCAGTAGTCCCAACGGAAACACCATATATTTT. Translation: CASSPNGNTIYF. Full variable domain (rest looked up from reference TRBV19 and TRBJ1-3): DGGITQSPKYLFRKEGQNVTLSCEQNLNHDAMYWYRQDPGQGLRLIYYSQIVNDFQKGDIAEGYSVSREKKESFPLTVTSAQKNPTAFYLCASSPNGNTIYFGEGSWLTVV.

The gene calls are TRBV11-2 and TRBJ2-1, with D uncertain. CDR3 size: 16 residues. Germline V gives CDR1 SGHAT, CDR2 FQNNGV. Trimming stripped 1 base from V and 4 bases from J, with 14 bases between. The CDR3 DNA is TGTGCCAGCAGCTTAGTTTCGGCAGGTCGGTACAATGAGCAGTTCTTC. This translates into CASSLVSAGRYNEQFF.

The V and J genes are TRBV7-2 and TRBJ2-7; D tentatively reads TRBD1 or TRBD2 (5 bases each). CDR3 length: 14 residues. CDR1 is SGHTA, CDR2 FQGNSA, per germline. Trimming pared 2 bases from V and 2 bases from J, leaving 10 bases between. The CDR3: CASSLSGTPYEQYF. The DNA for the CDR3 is TGTGCCAGCAGCTTATCAGGGACCCCCTACGAGCAGTACTTC. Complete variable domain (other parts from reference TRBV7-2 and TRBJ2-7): GAGVSQSPSNKVTEKGKDVELRCDPISGHTALYWYRQSLGQGLEFLIYFQGNSAPDKSGLPSDRFSAERTGGSVSTLTIQRTQQEDSAVYLCASSLSGTPYEQYFGPGTRLTVT.

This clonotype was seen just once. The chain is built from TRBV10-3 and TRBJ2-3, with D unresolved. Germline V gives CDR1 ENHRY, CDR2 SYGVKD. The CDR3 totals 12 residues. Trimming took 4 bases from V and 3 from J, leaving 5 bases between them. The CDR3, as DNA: TGTGCCATCAGTGGGGCGACAGATACGCAGTATTTT. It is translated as CAISGATDTQYF.

CDR3 DNA: TGTGCCAGCAGCTTAGCGGAAAGACGTGAAAAACTGTTTTTT. As protein: CASSLAERREKLFF. The chain employs TRBV7-2 and TRBJ1-4; unclear D gene. CDR1 is SGHTA and CDR2 is FQGNSA in the germline V gene. The CDR3 runs 14 residues. Between the trimmed V and J ends, which lost 0 bases and 7 bases, there was a span of 9 bases.

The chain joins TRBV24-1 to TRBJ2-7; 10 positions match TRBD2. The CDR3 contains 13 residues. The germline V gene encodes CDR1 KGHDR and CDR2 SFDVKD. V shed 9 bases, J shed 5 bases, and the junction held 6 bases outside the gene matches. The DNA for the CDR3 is TGTGCCACCGGTCTAGCGGGAGCCCACGAGCAGTACTTC. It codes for CATGLAGAHEQYF.

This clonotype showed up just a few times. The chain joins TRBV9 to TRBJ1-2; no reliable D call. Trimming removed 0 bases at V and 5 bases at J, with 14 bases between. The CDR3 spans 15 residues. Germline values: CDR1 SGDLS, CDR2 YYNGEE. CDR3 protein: CASSVGRAQVYGYTF. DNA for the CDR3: TGTGCCAGCAGCGTAGGAAGGGCTCAAGTTTATGGCTACACCTTC.

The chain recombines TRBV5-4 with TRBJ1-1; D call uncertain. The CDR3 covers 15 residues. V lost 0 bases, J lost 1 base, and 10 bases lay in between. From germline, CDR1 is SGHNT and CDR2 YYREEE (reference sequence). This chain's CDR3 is CASSLAKAGNTEAFF. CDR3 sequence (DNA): TGTGCCAGCAGCTTGGCCAAGGCGGGGAACACTGAAGCTTTCTTT.

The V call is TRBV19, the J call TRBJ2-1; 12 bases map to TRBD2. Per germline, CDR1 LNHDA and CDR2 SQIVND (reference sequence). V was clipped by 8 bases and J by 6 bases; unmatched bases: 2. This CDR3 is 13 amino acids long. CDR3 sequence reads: CASRTSGTNEQFF. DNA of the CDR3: TGTGCCAGTCGGACTAGCGGGACCAATGAGCAGTTCTTC.

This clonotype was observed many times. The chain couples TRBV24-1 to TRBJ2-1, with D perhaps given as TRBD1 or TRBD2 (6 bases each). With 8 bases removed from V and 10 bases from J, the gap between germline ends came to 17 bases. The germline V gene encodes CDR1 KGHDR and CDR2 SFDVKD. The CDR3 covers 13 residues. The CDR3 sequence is CATIGGGKEEQFF. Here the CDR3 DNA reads TGTGCCACCATCGGAGGGGGGAAAGAGGAGCAGTTCTTC.

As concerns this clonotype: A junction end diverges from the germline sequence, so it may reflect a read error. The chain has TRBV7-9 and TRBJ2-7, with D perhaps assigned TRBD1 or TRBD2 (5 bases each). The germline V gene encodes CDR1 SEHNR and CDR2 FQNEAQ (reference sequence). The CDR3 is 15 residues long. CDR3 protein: CASSHRPTNTGELYF. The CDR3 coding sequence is TGTGCCAGCAGCCACAGGCCGACGAACACCGGGGAGCTGTACTTC. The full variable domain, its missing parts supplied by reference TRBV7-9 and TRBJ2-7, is DTGVSQNPRHKITKRGQNVTFRCDPISEHNRLYWYRQTLGQGPEFLTYFQNEAQLEKSRLLSDRFSAERPKGSFSTLEIQRTEQGDSAMYLCASSHRPTNTGELYFGPGTRLTVT.

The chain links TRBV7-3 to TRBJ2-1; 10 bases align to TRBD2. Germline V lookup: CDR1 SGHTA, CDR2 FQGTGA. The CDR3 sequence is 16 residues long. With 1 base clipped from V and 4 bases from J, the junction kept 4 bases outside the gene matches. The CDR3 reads CASSLMSGGEYNEQFF. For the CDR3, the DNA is TGTGCCAGCAGCTTAATGAGCGGGGGGGAGTACAATGAGCAGTTCTTC.

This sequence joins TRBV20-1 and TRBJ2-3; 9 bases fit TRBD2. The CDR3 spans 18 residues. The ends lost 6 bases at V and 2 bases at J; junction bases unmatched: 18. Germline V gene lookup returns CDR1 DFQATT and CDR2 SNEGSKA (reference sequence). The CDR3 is CSAPSGLAGTAYTDTQYF. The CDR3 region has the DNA TGCAGTGCCCCTTCGGGGCTAGCGGGAACCGCTTACACAGATACGCAGTATTTT.